This T cell receptor (beta chain) stems from a study of radiation and T cells in renal cell carcinoma. Trimming at V came to 6 bases and at J to 3 bases, leaving 10 bases not matched to a gene. The CDR3 runs 16 residues. The germline gives CDR1 MDHEN, CDR2 SYDVKM. Treatment of the sample: 15 Gy SBRT to primary tumor, nephrectomy 4 weeks later. Sequencing was performed with immunoSEQ multiplex PCR; in TCRdb, only in-frame clones are kept and a portion is missing. The sample yields around 15,000 clones, approximately 48% seen once. The sequence derives from a woman in her sixties or seventies with renal cell carcinoma. This chain connects TRBV28 to TRBJ1-5; 8 bases map to TRBD1. The starting material was tumor tissue, obtained from a patient whose treatment included radiotherapy and nephrectomy. This CDR3 reads CASSLDRARLNQPQHF. The CDR3 region has the DNA TGTGCCAGCAGCTTGGACAGGGCCCGACTCAATCAGCCCCAGCATTTT. The full variable domain, with the rest looked up from reference TRBV28 and TRBJ1-5, is DVKVTQSSRYLVKRTGEKVFLECVQDMDHENMFWYRQDPGLGLRLIYFSYDVKMKEKGDIPEGYSVSREKKERFSLILESASTNQTSMYLCASSLDRARLNQPQHFGDGTRLSIL.